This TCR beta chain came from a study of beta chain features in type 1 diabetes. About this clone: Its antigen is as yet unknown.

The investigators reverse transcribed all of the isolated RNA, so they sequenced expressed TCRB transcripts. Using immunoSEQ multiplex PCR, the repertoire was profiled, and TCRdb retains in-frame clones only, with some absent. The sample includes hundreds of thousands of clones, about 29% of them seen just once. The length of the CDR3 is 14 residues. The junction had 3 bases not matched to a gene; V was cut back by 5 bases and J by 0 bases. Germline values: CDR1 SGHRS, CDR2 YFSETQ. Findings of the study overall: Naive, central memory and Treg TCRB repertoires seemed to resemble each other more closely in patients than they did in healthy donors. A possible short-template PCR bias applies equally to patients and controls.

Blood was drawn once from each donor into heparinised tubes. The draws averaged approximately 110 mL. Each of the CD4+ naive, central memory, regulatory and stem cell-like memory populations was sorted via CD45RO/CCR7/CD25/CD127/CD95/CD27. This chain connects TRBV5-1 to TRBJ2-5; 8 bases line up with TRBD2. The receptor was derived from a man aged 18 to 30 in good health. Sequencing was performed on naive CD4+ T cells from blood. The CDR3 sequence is CASRFSGDQETQYF. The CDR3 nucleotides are TGCGCCAGCAGATTTAGCGGGGACCAAGAGACCCAGTACTTC.